This T cell receptor beta chain was observed in a study of cytotoxic CD8 clonotypes in ibrutinib-treated CLL (dated by TCRdb to the early 2020s). A note on the overall study: The cohort included some 14 treatment-naive and approximately twelve relapsed/refractory patients; approximately 17 were IGHV unmutated. Partial responses were observed in about 24 patients and complete responses in 2; after a median follow-up of around 68 months, remission was maintained in roughly 14 patients and progression was observed in 12. The response samples were drawn at a median of around eleven months into treatment, with a range of roughly 6 to 40 months. An average of around 260,000 productive templates and tens of thousands of productive rearrangements was obtained per sample. Longitudinal samples were obtainable from about 30% of the roughly 90 participants in the trial. Cryopreserved peripheral blood mononuclear cells were obtained before treatment, at response, and at either sustained remission or disease progression.

The paper's findings and limits, for the study overall: Sustained-remission and progressing patients did not have matched sampling times, and lymph node repertoires were not examined. At baseline, clonality was higher than in age-matched healthy donors and showed a strong correlation with circulating CD8+ T-cell counts. At ibrutinib response clonality went up, during sustained remission it held steady, and at progression it dropped back toward baseline. Public clonotypes were rare and either shrank or stayed stable during treatment, and the rise in clonality at ibrutinib response reflected expansion of private clonotypes.

For TCR beta library preparation, approximately 2.2 micrograms of genomic DNA were isolated from cryopreserved PBMCs. High-throughput TCR beta sequencing was performed on longitudinal blood samples from CLL patients receiving ibrutinib monotherapy. The patients took part in an open-label, single-center phase 2 trial of ibrutinib monotherapy. A word on this clone: Its cognate antigen has yet to be identified. Base-call qualities are not available, and no considerably larger clone is one nucleotide away.

On a MiSeq, deep resolution sequencing aimed for a depth between 1 in 1 million and 1 in 200,000 T cells, with each clonotype covered about 9.9x on average. TCR beta libraries were generated with the immunoSEQ hsTCRB Kit. The authors processed their data as follows. ImmunoSEQ Data Assistant and ImmunoSEQ Analyzer were used for data analysis, and V, D and J genes were assigned according to IMGT definitions. Clonality, which ranges from 0 to 1, was calculated as one minus the normalized Shannon entropy of productive rearrangement frequencies. Public clonotype analysis was restricted to overrepresented clonotypes comprising at least 0.05% of each patient's repertoire. Repertoires from about a dozen age-matched healthy donors in immuneACCESS were used as clonality controls. The immuneACCESS repertoire file appears here via TCRdb, limited to in-frame rearrangements. These files lack a portion of the clones; in checked studies, under half of the deficit traces to unresolved V genes, and the cause of the others is not known. V, J and clone size reflect that table, while D and trimming were determined from the DNA. The sample table shows around 300,000 clones, and about 77% are seen once. Of the sample, 6.5% to 8.5% is held by the ten largest clones.

CDR1 and CDR2 are read off the germline V gene as SGHAT and FQNNGV. Including cysteine and phenylalanine, the CDR3 has 14 amino acids. The read is trimmed to its CDR3 DNA, 42 bases read in frame from base 1. At the junction V is shortened by 0 bases and J by 0 bases, with 6 bases in between. The chain joins TRBV11-2 to TRBJ2-7, with the D gene not clear enough to name. Here the sequenced sample was PBMCs, taken before ibrutinib treatment. This TCR was recovered from a human donor with chronic lymphocytic leukemia. The CDR3 reads CASSLDTLSYEQYF. The nucleotide sequence reads as follows: TGTGCCAGCAGCTTAGACACTCTCTCCTACGAGCAGTACTTC. Where the CDR3 stops, the reference TRBV11-2 and TRBJ2-7 genes take over; the full variable domain is EAGVAQSPRYKIIEKRQSVAFWCNPISGHATLYWYQQILGQGPKLLIQFQNNGVVDDSQLPKDRFSAERLKGVDSTLKIQPAKLEDSAVYLCASSLDTLSYEQYFGPGTRLTVT.